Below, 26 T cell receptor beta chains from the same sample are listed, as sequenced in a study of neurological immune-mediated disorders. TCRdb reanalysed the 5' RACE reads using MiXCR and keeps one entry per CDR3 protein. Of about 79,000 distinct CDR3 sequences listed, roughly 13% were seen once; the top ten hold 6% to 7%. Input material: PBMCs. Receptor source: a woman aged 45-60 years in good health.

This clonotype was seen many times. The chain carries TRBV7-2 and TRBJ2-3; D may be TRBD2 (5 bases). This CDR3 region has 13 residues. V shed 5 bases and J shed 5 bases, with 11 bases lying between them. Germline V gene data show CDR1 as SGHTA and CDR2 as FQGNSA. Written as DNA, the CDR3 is TGTGCCAGCAGCCCAAGGACTGGAGATACGCAGTATTTT. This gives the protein CASSPRTGDTQYF.

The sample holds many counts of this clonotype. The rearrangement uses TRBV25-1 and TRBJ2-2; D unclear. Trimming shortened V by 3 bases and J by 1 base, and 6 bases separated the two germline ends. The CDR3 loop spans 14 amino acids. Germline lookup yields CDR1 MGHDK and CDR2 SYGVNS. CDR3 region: CASSDPGNTGELFF. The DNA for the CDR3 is TGTGCCAGCAGTGACCCAGGGAACACCGGGGAGCTGTTTTTT.

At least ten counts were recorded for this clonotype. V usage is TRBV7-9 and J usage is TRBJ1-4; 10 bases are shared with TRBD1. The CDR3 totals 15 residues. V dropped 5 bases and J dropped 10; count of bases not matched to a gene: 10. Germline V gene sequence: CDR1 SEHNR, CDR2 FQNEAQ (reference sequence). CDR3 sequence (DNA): TGTGCCAGCAGCAGGGGGACAGGGGACGATGGAAAACTGTTTTTT. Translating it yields CASSRGTGDDGKLFF.

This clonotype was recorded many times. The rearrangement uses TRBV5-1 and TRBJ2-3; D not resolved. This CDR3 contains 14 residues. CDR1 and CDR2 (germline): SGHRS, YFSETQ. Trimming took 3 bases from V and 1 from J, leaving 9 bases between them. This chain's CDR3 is CASSSLTGTDTQYF. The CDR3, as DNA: TGCGCCAGCAGCTCCCTGACGGGCACAGATACGCAGTATTTT.

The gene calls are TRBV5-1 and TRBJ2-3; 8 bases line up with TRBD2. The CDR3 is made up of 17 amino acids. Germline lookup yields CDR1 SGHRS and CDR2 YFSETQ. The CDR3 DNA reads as TGCGCTACCAGCTTAATATTAGCGGGGATCAGCACAGATACGCAGTATTTT. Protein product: CATSLILAGISTDTQYF.

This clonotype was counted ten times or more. The CDR3 DNA reads as TGCAGTGCTAGAGATCCGGCAGGTAACAATCAGCCCCAGCATTTT. It encodes CSARDPAGNNQPQHF. V and J are TRBV20-1 and TRBJ1-5; no reliable D call. V was trimmed by 0 bases and J by 3 bases, leaving 12 bases between them. The CDR3 is 15 residues long. The germline gives CDR1 DFQATT, CDR2 SNEGSKA (reference sequence).

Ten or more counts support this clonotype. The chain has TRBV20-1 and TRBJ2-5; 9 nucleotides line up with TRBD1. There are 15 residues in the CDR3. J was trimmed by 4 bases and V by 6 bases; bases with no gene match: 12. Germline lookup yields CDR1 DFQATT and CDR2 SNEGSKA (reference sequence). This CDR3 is CSATATGQGPETQYF. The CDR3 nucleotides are TGCAGTGCCACGGCAACGGGACAGGGACCAGAGACCCAGTACTTC.

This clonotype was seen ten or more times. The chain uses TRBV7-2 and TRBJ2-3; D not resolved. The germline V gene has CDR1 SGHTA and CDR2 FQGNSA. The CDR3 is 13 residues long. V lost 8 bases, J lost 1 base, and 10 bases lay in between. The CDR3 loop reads CASRKPGTDTQYF. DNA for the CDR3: TGTGCCAGCCGAAAGCCTGGCACAGATACGCAGTATTTT. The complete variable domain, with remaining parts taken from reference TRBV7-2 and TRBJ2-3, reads GAGVSQSPSNKVTEKGKDVELRCDPISGHTALYWYRQSLGQGLEFLIYFQGNSAPDKSGLPSDRFSAERTGGSVSTLTIQRTQQEDSAVYLCASRKPGTDTQYFGPGTRLTVL.

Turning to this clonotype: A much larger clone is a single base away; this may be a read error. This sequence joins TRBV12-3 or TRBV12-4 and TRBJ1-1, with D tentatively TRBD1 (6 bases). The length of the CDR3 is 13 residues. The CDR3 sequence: CVSSRGEYTEAFF. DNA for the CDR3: TGTGTCAGCAGTAGGGGGGAGTACACTGAAGCTTTCTTT.

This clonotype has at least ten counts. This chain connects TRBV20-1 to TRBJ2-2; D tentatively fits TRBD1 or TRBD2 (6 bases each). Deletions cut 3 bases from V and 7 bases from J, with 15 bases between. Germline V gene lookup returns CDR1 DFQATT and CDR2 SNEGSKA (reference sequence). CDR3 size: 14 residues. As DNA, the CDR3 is TGCAGTGCTAGTCGGGGGCCTGGAGACGGGGAGCTGTTTTTT. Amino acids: CSASRGPGDGELFF.

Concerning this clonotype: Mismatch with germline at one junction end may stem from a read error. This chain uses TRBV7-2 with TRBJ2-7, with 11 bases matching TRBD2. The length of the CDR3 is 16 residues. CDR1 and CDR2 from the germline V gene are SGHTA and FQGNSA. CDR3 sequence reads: CASSIALAGVSYEQYF. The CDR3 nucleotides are TGTGCCAGCAGCATAGCACTAGCGGGAGTCTCCTACGAGCAGTACTTC.

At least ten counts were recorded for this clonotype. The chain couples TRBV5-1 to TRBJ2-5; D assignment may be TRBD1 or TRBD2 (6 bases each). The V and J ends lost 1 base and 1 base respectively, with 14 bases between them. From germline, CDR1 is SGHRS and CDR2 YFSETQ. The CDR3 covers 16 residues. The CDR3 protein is CASSLSLGGIQETQYF. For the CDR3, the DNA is TGCGCCAGCAGCTTGTCGCTCGGGGGCATCCAAGAGACCCAGTACTTC.

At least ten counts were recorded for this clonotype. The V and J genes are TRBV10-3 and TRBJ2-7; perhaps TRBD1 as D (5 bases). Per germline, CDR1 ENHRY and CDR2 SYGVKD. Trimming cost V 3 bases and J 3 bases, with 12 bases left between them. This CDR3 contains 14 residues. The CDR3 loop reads CAISEGEGVYEQYF. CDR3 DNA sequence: TGTGCCATCAGTGAAGGGGAAGGGGTCTACGAGCAGTACTTC.

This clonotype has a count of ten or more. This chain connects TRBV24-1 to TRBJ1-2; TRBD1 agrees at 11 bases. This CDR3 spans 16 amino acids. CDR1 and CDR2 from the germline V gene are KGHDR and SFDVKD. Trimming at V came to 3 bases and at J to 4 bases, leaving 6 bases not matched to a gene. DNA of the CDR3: TGTGCCACCAGTGATACCAGGACAGGGGGCGTCTATGGCTACACCTTC. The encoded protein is CATSDTRTGGVYGYTF.

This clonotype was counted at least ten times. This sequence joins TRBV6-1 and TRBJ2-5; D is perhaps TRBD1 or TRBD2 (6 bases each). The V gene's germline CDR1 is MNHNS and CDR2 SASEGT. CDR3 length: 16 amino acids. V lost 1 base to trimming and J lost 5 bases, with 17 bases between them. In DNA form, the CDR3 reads TGTGCCAGCAGTGAAGGGCCAATGGGGGGCCGGGAGACCCAGTACTTC. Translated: CASSEGPMGGRETQYF.

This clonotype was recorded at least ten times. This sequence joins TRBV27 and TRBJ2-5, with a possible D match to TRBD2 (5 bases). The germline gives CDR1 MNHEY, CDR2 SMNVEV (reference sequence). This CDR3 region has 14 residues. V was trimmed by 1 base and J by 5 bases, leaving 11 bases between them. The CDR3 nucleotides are TGTGCCAGCAGTTTATGGGCTAGCTCGGAGACCCAGTACTTC. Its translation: CASSLWASSETQYF.

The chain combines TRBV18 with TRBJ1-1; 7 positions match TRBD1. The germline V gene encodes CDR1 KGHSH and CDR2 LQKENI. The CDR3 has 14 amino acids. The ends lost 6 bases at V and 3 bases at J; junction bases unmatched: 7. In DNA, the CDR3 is TGTGCCAGCTCCGCGACAGGGATCCACACTGAAGCTTTCTTT. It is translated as CASSATGIHTEAFF. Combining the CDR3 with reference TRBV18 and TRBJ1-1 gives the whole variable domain NAGVMQNPRHLVRRRGQEARLRCSPMKGHSHVYWYRQLPEEGLKFMVYLQKENIIDESGMPKERFSAEFPKEGPSILRIQQVVRGDSAAYFCASSATGIHTEAFFGQGTRLTVV.

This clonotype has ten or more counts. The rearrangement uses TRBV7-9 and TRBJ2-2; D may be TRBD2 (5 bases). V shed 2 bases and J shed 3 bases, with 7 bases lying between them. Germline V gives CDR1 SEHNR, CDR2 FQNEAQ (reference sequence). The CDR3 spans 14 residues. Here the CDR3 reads CASSLTSHTGELFF. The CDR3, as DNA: TGTGCCAGCAGCTTAACTAGTCACACCGGGGAGCTGTTTTTT.

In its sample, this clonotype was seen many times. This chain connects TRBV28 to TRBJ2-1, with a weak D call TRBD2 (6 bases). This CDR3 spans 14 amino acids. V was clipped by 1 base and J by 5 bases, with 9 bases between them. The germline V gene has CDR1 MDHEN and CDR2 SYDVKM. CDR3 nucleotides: TGTGCCAGCAGTTTATCCCGGGGGAACAATGAGCAGTTCTTC. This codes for CASSLSRGNNEQFF.

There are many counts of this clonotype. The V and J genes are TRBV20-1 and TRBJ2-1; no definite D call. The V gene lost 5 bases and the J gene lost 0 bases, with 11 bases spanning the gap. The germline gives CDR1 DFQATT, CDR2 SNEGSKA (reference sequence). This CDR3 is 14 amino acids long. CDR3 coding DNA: TGCAGTGCTGTGGACCGTACCTCCTACAATGAGCAGTTCTTC. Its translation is CSAVDRTSYNEQFF.

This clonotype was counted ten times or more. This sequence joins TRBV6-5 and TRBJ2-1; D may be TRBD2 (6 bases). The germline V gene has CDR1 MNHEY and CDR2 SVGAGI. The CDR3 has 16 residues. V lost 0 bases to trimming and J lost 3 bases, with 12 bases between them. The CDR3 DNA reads TGTGCCAGCAGTTACTCTATAGGGGAGGACTACAATGAGCAGTTCTTC. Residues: CASSYSIGEDYNEQFF.

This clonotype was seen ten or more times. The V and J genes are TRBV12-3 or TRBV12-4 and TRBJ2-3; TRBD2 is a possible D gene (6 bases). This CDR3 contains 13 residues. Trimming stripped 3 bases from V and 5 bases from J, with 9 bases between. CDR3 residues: CASSLGLRDTQYF. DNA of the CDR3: TGTGCCAGCAGTTTGGGACTCAGAGATACGCAGTATTTT.

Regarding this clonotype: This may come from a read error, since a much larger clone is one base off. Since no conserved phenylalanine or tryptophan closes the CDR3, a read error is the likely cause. The CDR3 nucleotides are TGTGCCAGCAGTGACAGGGTTGAGCAGTTCTTA. Its translation is CASSDRVEQFL. This chain uses TRBV28 with TRBJ2-1, with 7 positions matching TRBD1. The V gene's germline CDR1 is MDHEN and CDR2 SYDVKM. The V segment lost 5 bases and the J segment 9 bases; nucleotides outside the gene matches: 1. The CDR3 has 11 amino acids.

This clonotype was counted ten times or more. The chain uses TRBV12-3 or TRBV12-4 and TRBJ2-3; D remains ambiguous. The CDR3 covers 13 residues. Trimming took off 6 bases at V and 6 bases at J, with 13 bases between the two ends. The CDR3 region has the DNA TGTGCCAGCAGACCCAATCCATCGGATACGCAGTATTTT. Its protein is CASRPNPSDTQYF.

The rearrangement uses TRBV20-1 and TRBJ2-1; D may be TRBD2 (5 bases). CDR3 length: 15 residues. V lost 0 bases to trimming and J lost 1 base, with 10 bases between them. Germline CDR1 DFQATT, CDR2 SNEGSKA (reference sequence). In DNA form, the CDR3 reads TGCAGTGCTAGAGATACCCGCGGGTCCTACAATGAGCAGTTCTTC. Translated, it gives CSARDTRGSYNEQFF.

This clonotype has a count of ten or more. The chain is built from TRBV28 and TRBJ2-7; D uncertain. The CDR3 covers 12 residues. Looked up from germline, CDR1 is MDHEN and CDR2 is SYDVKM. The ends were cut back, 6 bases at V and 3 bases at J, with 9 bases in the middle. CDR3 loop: CASRTDYYEQYF. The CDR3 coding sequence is TGTGCCAGCAGGACTGATTACTACGAGCAGTACTTC.